These T cell receptor beta chains were read from a single sample in a study of PD-1 blockade in classical Hodgkin lymphoma. The protocol was immunoSEQ multiplex PCR, while the TCRdb copy is restricted to in-frame clones and leaves out a portion. The top ten hold about half of the sample, which has 3,000 to 4,000 clones, approximately 70% seen once. Sequencing used peripheral blood mononuclear cells (PBMCs), obtained before the fourth cycle of nivolumab. These receptors came from a human donor with classical Hodgkin lymphoma. The CDR3 runs from the conserved cysteine through the conserved F or W. D genes are given only for firm matches. Not all rows give a size; the values are once, few, many and, for expanded clones, a class.

V	J	D	size	DNA	CDR3
TRBV28	TRBJ2-7	TRBD2	NA	TGTGCCAGCAGGGGAGGGGACTACTCCTACGAGCAGTACTTC	CASRGGDYSYEQYF
TRBV10-3	TRBJ2-1	TRBD2	NA	TGTGCCATCAGTGGGGACGGGGGGGACTACAATGAGCAGTTCTTC	CAISGDGGDYNEQFF
TRBV4-2	TRBJ1-1	NA	NA	TGTGCCAGCAGCCAAGTTCCAGGAGAGACTGAAGCTTTCTTT	CASSQVPGETEAFF
TRBV7-3	TRBJ1-6	NA	few	TGTGCCAGCAGCTTAAGGACCAATTCACCCCTCCACTTT	CASSLRTNSPLHF
TRBV11-3	TRBJ2-2	TRBD2	NA	TGTGCCAGCAGCTTAACCGGGGGGACCGGGGAGCTGTTTTTT	CASSLTGGTGELFF
TRBV6-4	TRBJ1-2	TRBD1	NA	TGTGCCAGCAGGGGACAGTGGCCTGAAGGCTACACCTTC	CASRGQWPEGYTF
TRBV5-4	TRBJ1-5	TRBD1	NA	TGTGCCAGCAGCTACCGGGACAGAAGCAATCAGCCCCAGCATTTT	CASSYRDRSNQPQHF
TRBV9	TRBJ2-7	TRBD1	NA	TGTGCCAGCAGCCCGCGACAGGGCTCCTACGAGCAGTACTTC	CASSPRQGSYEQYF
TRBV19	TRBJ2-7	NA	NA	TGTGCCAGTAGTATAGCTGGGGATGGTTACGAGCAGTACTTC	CASSIAGDGYEQYF
TRBV5-1	TRBJ2-5	TRBD2	few	TGCGCCAGCAGCTTGGTGGGAGGGTTTGACCAAGAGACCCAGTACTTC	CASSLVGGFDQETQYF
TRBV7-9	TRBJ2-7	NA	once	TGTGCCAGCAGCTTTGATACCGGGGTTCGGGACGAGCAGTACTTC	CASSFDTGVRDEQYF
TRBV19	TRBJ2-3	TRBD2	once	TGTGCCAGTAGCCCGGAGCGGGAAACCGCCGGAGATACGCAGTATTTT	CASSPERETAGDTQYF
TRBV7-2	TRBJ1-2	NA	NA	TGTGCCAGCAGCCAAGGACAGCCAATCTATGGCTACACCTTC	CASSQGQPIYGYTF
TRBV23-1	TRBJ2-6	TRBD2	NA	TGCGCCAGCAGTCAAAGTCAGGCTAGCGGGGGCAAACCAACCTCTGGGGCCAACGTCCTGACTTTC	CASSQSQASGGKPTSGANVLTF
TRBV7-2	TRBJ2-1	NA	once	TGTGCCAGCAGCCCACTAACGGATTACAATGGGCAGTTCTTC	CASSPLTDYNGQFF
TRBV18	TRBJ2-3	TRBD2	NA	TGTGCCAGCTCACCACTAGCGGGAGTGGCAGATACGCAGTATTTT	CASSPLAGVADTQYF
TRBV9	TRBJ2-5	TRBD2	NA	TGTGCCAGCAGCGTAGTGGGGGGGGAGACCCAGTACTTC	CASSVVGGETQYF
TRBV4-3	TRBJ2-7	TRBD1	NA	TGCGCCAGCAGCCACAGCGGGACAGGGGAATCCTACGAGCAGTACTTC	CASSHSGTGESYEQYF
TRBV11-2	TRBJ1-4	TRBD1	NA	TGTGCCAGCAGCTTAACAGGGGCAGGGGGACGTGAAAAACTGTTTTTT	CASSLTGAGGREKLFF
TRBV9	TRBJ1-1	NA	NA	TGTGCCAGCAGCGCGGGGGGGCTCCGTGAAGCTTTCTTT	CASSAGGLREAFF
TRBV19	TRBJ1-1	TRBD1	NA	TGTGCCAGTACTTACCAGGGGGTTCGGACTGAAGCTTTCTTT	CASTYQGVRTEAFF